This T cell receptor beta chain came from a study of vaccination and CD4 T cells after COVID-19. On the study more broadly: Of the convalescent patients, who were SARS-CoV-2 positive by nasal swab PCR, about ten had mild and one severe disease.

Treatment: approximately 10-day PBMC culture with coronavirus spike peptide pools or control peptides (ViraFEST assay). Cultures of PBMCs, a few million per well, were set up with 10 IU/ml IL-2 and around 9.7 ug/ml peptide pools. Study outcomes and limitations: Median about 86% of reactive clones detected in convalescent patients emerged only post-vaccination.

The CDR3 length is 19 residues. With V trimmed by 1 base and J by 1 base, 10 bases remained unmatched. The germline V gene has CDR1 SGHVS and CDR2 FNYEAQ. Comment on this clonotype: The antigen is not known.

Scientists ran DNA taken from cultured CD4+ T cells through the Oncomine TCR Beta short-read assay for sequencing. TCRdb reanalysed the PCR reads using MiXCR and keeps one entry per CDR3 protein. The table includes thousands of distinct CDR3 sequences, less than 25% detected once. The rearrangement uses TRBV7-6 and TRBJ2-2, with TRBD1 matching over 9 bases. The receptor comes from a human donor who had recovered from COVID-19. Specimen: CD4+ T cells from blood, cultured in vitro, collected after SARS-CoV-2 vaccination. As DNA, the CDR3 is TGTGCCAGCAGCTTAGGTTTCTCGGGACAGGGATGGAACACCGGGGAGCTGTTTTTT. Translating it yields CASSLGFSGQGWNTGELFF.